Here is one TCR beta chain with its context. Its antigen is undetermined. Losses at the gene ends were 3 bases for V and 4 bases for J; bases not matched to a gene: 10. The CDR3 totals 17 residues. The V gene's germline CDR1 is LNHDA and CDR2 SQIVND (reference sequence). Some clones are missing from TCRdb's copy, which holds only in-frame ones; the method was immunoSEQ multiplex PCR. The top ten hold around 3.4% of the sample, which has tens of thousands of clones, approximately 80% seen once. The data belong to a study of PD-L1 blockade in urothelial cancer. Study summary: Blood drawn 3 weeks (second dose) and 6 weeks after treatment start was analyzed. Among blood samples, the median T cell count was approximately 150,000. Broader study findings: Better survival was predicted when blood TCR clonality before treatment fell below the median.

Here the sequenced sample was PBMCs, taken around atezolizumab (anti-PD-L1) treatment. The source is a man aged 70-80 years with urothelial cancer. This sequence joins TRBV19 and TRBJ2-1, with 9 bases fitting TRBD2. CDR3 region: CASSIGPSSGGYNEQFF. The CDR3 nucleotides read TGTGCCAGTAGTATCGGGCCCAGTAGCGGGGGTTACAATGAGCAGTTCTTC.